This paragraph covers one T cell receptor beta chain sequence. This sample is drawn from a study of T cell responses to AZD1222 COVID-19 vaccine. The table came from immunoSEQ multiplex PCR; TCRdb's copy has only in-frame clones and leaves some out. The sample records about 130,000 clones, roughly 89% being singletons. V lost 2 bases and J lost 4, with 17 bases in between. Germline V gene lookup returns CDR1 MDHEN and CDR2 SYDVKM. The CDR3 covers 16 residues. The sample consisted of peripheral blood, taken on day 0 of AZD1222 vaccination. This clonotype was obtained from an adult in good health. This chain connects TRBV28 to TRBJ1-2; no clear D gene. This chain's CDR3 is CASSLGPSRAGYGYTF. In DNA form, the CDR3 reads TGTGCCAGCAGTTTAGGGCCCAGCCGGGCCGGCTATGGCTACACCTTC.